This entry describes one T cell receptor beta chain. Its specificity is not known. A clone one base away is much larger, so this may be a read error. This entry belongs to a study of read filtering for tumor transcriptome and immune sequencing. In the study overall: By R-ISS, stages I, II and III held about 8, 17 and 7 patients.

Whole-study results and caveats: About four fifths of IR-seq clonotypes had a single read, yet these held about 3.5% of reads.

Every patient had bone marrow sampled while the disease was active. The library was built from around 0.4 ug RNA with molecular barcoded adaptors for alpha/delta and beta/gamma chains. TCRdb passed the reads through MiXCR, listing each CDR3 protein once. The sample holds about 130,000 distinct CDR3 sequences; 10% to 15% are singletons and the top ten take about 10%. Germline CDR1 reads SGHTA; CDR2 reads FQGNSA. The trim removed 5 bases at V and 2 bases at J, leaving 7 bases unmatched. CDR3 size: 15 residues. The chain carries TRBV7-2 and TRBJ2-7, with 9 nucleotides matching TRBD2. The clonotype was recovered from a donor aged 40 or over with multiple myeloma. Material: a population of CD138-negative cells sorted from bone marrow. This CDR3 is CASSLRTSDAYEQYF. The CDR3 DNA reads TGTGCCAGCAGCCTGAGGACTAGCGACGCCTACGAGCAGTACTTC.